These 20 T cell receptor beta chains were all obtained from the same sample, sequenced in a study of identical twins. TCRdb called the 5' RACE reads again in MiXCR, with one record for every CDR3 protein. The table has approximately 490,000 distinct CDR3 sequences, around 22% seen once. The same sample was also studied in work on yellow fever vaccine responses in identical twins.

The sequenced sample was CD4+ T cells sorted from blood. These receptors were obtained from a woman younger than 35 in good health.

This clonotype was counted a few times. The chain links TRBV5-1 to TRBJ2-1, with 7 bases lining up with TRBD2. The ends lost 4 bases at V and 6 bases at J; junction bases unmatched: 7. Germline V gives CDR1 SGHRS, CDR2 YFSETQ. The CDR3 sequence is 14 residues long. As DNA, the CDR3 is TGCGCCAGCAGCAGCGGGACCCCCCCCAATGAGCAGTTCTTC. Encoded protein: CASSSGTPPNEQFF.

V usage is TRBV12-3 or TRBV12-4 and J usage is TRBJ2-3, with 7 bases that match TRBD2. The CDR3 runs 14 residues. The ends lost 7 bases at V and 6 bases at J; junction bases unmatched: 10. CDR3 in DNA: TGTGCCAGCACCCCCCCGGGGGGAAGGGATACGCAGTATTTT. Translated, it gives CASTPPGGRDTQYF.

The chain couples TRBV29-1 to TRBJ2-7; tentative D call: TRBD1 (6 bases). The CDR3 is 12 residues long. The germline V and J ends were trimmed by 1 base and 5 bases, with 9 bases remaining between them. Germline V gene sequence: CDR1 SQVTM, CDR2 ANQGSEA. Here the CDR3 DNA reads TGCAGCGTTGAAGTTGGGGGCAACGAGCAGTACGTC. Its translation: CSVEVGGNEQYV.

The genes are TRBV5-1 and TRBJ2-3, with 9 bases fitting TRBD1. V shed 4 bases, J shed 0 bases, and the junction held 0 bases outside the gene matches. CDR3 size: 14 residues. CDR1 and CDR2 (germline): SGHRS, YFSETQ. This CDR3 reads CASSGTGSTDTQYF. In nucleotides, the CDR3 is TGCGCCAGCAGCGGGACAGGGAGCACAGATACGCAGTATTTT. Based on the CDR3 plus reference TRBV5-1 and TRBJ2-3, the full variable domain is KAGVTQTPRYLIKTRGQQVTLSCSPISGHRSVSWYQQTPGQGLQFLFEYFSETQRNKGNFPGRFSGRQFSNSRSEMNVSTLELGDSALYLCASSGTGSTDTQYFGPGTRLTVL.

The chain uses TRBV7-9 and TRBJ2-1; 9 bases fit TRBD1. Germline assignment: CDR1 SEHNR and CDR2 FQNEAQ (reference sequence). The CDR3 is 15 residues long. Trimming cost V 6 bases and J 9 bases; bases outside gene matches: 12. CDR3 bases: TGTGCCAGCAGTCCTCCCGGACAGGGGTTCGGTGAGCAGTTCTTC. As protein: CASSPPGQGFGEQFF.

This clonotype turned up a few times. This CDR3 is CASSRGQAGSEQFF. CDR3 DNA sequence: TGTGCCAGCAGCCGCGGACAGGCGGGCAGTGAGCAGTTCTTC. The V call is TRBV11-2, the J call TRBJ2-1; 7 bases are shared with TRBD1. This CDR3 has 14 amino acids. The germline V gene encodes CDR1 SGHAT and CDR2 FQNNGV. The V and J ends lost 5 bases and 9 bases, in that order; junction bases with no gene match: 10.

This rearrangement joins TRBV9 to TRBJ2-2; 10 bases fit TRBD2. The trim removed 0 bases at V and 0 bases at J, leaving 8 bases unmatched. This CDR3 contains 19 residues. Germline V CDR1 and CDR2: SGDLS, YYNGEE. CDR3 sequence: CASSVGLAGADTNTGELFF. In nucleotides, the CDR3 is TGTGCCAGCAGCGTAGGGCTAGCGGGAGCGGATACGAACACCGGGGAGCTGTTTTTT.

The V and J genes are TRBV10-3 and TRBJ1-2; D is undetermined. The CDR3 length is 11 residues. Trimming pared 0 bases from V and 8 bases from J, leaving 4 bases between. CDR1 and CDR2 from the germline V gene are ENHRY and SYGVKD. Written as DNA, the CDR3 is TGTGCCATCAGTGAGTCGCAGGGCTACACCTTC. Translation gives CAISESQGYTF.

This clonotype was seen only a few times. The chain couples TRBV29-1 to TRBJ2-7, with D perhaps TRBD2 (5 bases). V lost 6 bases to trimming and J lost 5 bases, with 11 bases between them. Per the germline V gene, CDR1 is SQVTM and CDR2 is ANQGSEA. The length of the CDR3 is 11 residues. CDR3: CSVELGDEQYF. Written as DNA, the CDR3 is TGCAGCGTGGAACTAGGAGACGAGCAGTACTTC.

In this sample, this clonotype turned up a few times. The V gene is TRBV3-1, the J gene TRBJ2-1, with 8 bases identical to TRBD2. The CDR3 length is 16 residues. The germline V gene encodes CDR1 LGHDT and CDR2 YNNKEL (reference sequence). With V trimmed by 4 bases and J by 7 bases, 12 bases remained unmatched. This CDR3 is CASSRNRGGGGNEQFF. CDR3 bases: TGTGCCAGCAGCCGGAACCGGGGGGGCGGGGGGAATGAGCAGTTCTTC.

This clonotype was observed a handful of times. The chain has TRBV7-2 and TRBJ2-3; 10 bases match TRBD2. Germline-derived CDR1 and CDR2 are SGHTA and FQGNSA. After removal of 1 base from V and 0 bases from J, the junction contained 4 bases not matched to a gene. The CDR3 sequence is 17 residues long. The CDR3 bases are TGTGCCAGCAGCTTAGGAGAGCGGGGGGGAAGCACAGATACGCAGTATTTT. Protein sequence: CASSLGERGGSTDTQYF.

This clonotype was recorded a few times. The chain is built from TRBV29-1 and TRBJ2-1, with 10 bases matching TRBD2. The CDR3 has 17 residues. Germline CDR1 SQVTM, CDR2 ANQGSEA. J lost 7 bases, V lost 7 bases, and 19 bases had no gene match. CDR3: CSAPCPGGLAGDNEQFF. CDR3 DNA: TGCAGCGCCCCGTGCCCGGGGGGGCTAGCGGGGGATAATGAGCAGTTCTTC.

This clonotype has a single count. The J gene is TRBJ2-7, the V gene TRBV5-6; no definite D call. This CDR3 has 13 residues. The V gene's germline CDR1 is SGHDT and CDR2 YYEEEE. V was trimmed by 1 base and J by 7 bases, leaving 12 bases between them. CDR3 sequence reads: CASSLQPLGEQYF. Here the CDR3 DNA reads TGTGCCAGCAGCTTGCAACCACTTGGGGAGCAGTACTTC.

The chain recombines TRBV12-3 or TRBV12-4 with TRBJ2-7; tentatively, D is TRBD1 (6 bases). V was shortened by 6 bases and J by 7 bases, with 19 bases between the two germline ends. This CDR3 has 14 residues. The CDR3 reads CASSRGQYLGEQYF. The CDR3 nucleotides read TGTGCCAGCAGCCGTGGACAGTATCTGGGGGAGCAGTACTTC.

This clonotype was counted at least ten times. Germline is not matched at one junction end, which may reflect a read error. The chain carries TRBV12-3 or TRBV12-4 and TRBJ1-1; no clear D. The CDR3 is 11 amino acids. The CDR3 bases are TGCGCCAGCAGGTTGGGCACTGAAGCTTTCTTT. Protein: CASRLGTEAFF.

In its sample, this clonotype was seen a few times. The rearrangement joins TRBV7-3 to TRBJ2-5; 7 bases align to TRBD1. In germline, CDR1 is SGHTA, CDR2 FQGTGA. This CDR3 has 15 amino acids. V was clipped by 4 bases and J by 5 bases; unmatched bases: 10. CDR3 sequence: CASSYSTGPLETQYF. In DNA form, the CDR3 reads TGTGCCAGCAGCTATTCGACAGGGCCCCTCGAGACCCAGTACTTC.

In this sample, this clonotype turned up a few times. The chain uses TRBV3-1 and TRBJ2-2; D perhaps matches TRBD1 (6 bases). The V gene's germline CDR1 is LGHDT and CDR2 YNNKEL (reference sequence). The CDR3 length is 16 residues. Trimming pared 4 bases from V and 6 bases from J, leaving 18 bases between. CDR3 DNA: TGTGCCAGCAGCCTCGAATACAGGGTCGCCGCCGGGGAGCTGTTTTTT. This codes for CASSLEYRVAAGELFF.

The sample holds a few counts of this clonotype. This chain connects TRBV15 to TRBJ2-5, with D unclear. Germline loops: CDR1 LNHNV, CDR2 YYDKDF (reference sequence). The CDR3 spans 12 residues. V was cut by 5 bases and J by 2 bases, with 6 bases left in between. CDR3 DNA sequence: TGTGCCACCAGCGCTGATCAAGAGACCCAGTACTTC. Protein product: CATSADQETQYF.

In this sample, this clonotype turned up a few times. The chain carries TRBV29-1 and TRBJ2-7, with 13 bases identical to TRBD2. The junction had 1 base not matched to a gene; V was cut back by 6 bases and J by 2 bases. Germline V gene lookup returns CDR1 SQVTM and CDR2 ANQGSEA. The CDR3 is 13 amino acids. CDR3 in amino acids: CSVGTSGTYEQYF. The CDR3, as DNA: TGCAGCGTCGGGACTAGCGGGACCTACGAGCAGTACTTC.

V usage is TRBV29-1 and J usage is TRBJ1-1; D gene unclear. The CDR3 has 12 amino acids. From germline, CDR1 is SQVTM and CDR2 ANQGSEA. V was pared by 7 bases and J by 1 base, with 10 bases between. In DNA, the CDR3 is TGCAGCGGGAACCAAGCGAACACTGAAGCTTTCTTT. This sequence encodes CSGNQANTEAFF. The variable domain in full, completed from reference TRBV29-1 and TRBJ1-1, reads SAVISQKPSRDICQRGTSLTIQCQVDSQVTMMFWYRQQPGQSLTLIATANQGSEATYESGFVIDKFPISRPNLTFSTLTVSNMSPEDSSIYLCSGNQANTEAFFGQGTRLTVV.